This T cell receptor beta chain was captured by sequencing in a study of naive and memory T cell subsets. From germline, CDR1 is MDHEN and CDR2 SYDVKM. This CDR3 has 15 residues. V lost 6 bases, J lost 0 bases, and 14 bases lay in between. The beta constant-region primer was an equimolar mix of two oligonucleotides covering TRBC1 and TRBC2. Four rounds of PCR amplified the ligated cDNA using nested alpha and beta constant-region primers plus SP2. A single record per CDR3 protein comes from TCRdb applying MiXCR to the UMI-ligation and nested PCR reads. The sample includes approximately 150,000 distinct CDR3 sequences, 22% seen only once; the top ten take 0.11%. From the second PCR step, alpha and beta chains were amplified apart. CMV status came from CD4+ T cell IFNgamma after overnight CMV lysate stimulation of fresh PBMCs. Turning to this clonotype: The target antigen is unknown.

Notes on the study in general: Naive repertoires, especially CD8, held a few larger clonotypes, possibly memory cells re-expressing CD45RA. Over 85% of naive TCR sequences appeared only once, unlike memory subsets. Between naive and memory subsets, TCR abundance power law exponents differed.

The sequence was obtained from a human donor in good health. The chain links TRBV28 to TRBJ2-5, with D uncertain. Sequences were obtained from naive CD4+ T cells from blood. The CDR3 DNA reads TGTGCCAGCAGGTTTGCGGTTGGAAACCAAGAGACCCAGTACTTC. This sequence encodes CASRFAVGNQETQYF.